This T cell receptor (beta chain) is from a study of blood T cell repertoires in COVID-19. This CDR3 is built from 14 residues. Trimming pared 3 bases from V and 1 base from J, leaving 12 bases between. The germline V gene encodes CDR1 DFQATT and CDR2 SNEGSKA (reference sequence). Clones were read by immunoSEQ multiplex PCR, and TCRdb kept only the in-frame ones, dropping some. The sample carries 400,000 to 550,000 clones, roughly 87% recorded once. This rearrangement joins TRBV20-1 to TRBJ1-2, with D possibly TRBD1 on 5 matching bases. Sequencing was done on a sample of PBMCs or T cells enriched from blood (not recorded which). The sequence was obtained from a woman aged 18-29 years with acute COVID-19. CDR3 in amino acids: CSASNPGVNYGYTF. As DNA, the CDR3 is TGCAGTGCTAGTAACCCGGGGGTTAACTATGGCTACACCTTC.